This TCR beta chain was sequenced for a study of blood T cell repertoires in COVID-19. Background on the study: COVID-19 samples, acute and convalescent, were from the United States, Italy and Spain.

Deletions cut 4 bases from V and 4 bases from J, with 11 bases between. Per germline, CDR1 LGHDT and CDR2 YNNKEL (reference sequence). There are 13 residues in the CDR3. Measured with immunoSEQ multiplex PCR; TCRdb has only the in-frame clones, and not every one. Counted here are around 81,000 clones, 82% occurring once; the ten biggest clones make up roughly 7.3%. This rearrangement joins TRBV3-1 (or the pseudogene TRBV3-2) to TRBJ2-7; tentative D call: TRBD2 (5 bases). The sample comprised peripheral blood. The TCR comes from a human donor in a cohort sampled during active COVID-19. This chain's CDR3 is CASSPPSGYEQYF. CDR3 nucleotides: TGTGCCAGCAGCCCTCCGTCGGGGTACGAGCAGTACTTC.